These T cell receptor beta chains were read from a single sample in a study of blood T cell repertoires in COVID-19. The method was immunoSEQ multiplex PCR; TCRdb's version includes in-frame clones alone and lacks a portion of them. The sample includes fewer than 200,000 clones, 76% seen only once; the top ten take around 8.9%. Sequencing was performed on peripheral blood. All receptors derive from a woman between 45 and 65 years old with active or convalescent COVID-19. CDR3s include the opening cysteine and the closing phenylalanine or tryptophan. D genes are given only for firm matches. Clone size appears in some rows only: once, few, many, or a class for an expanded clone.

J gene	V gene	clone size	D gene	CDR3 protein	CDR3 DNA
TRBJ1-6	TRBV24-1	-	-	CAAGSSHSPLHF	TGTGCCGCTGGGAGCTCACATTCACCCCTCCACTTT
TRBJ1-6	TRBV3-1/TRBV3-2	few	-	CASSAARLVSPLHF	TGTGCCAGCAGCGCCGCCAGGTTGGTTTCACCCCTCCACTTT
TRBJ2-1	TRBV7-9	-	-	CASRRRRVGGHNEQFF	TGTGCCAGCAGGAGACGACGGGTGGGGGGGCACAATGAGCAGTTCTTC
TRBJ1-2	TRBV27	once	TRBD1	CASRGGITGGIWYGYTF	TGTGCCAGCAGGGGTGGAATCACAGGGGGCATTTGGTATGGCTACACCTTC
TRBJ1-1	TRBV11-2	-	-	CASSFRRGGGEAFF	TGTGCCAGCAGCTTCAGGCGTGGGGGCGGCGAAGCTTTCTTT
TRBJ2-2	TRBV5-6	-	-	CASSLAGPGELFF	TGTGCCAGCAGCTTGGCAGGTCCCGGGGAGCTGTTTTTT
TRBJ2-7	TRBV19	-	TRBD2	CASSPRGGGGEQYF	TGTGCCAGTAGCCCTCGAGGTGGGGGAGGGGAGCAGTACTTC
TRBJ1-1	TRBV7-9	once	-	CASSLAVRSTEAFF	TGTGCCAGCAGCTTAGCTGTCAGATCCACTGAAGCTTTCTTT
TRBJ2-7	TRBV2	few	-	CASSETGSYEQYF	TGTGCCAGCAGCGAGACTGGCTCCTACGAGCAGTACTTC
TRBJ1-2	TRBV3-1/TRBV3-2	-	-	CASSQVGTAYGYTF	TGTGCCAGCAGCCAAGTCGGCACAGCCTATGGCTACACCTTC
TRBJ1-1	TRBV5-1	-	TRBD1	CASSLSPGGISTEAFF	TGCGCCAGCAGCTTGTCGCCAGGGGGAATTAGCACTGAAGCTTTCTTT
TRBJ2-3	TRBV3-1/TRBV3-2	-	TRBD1	CASSRGQTSTDTQYF	TGTGCCAGCAGCAGGGGGCAAACGTCGACAGATACGCAGTATTTT
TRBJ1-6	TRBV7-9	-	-	CASSLAQVSPLHF	TGTGCCAGCAGCTTAGCGCAGGTCTCACCCCTCCACTTT
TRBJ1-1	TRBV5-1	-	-	CASSLEGQGAFF	TGCGCCAGCAGCTTGGAAGGGCAGGGAGCTTTCTTT
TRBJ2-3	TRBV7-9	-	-	CASSLDRVDRGNTDTQYF	TGTGCCAGCAGCTTAGACAGGGTTGATAGAGGAAACACAGATACGCAGTATTTT
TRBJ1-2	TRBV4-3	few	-	CASSQEFGTDLWVGYTF	TGCGCCAGCAGCCAAGAGTTCGGGACTGACTTATGGGTTGGCTACACCTTC
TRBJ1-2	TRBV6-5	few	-	CASRRSGTRDGYTF	TGTGCCAGCAGACGGAGCGGGACCAGGGATGGCTACACCTTC
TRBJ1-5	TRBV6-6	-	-	CASRDDRRLPQHF	TGTGCCAGCAGAGACGACAGGAGGTTGCCCCAGCATTTT
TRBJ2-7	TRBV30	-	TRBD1	CACGGQGGYEQYF	TGTGCCTGCGGGGGACAGGGGGGATACGAGCAGTACTTC
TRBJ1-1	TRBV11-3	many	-	CASSLSRGSTEAFF	TGTGCCAGCAGCCTATCCAGGGGATCAACTGAAGCTTTCTTT
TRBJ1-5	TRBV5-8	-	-	CASSFLGFSNQPQHF	TGTGCCAGCAGCTTCCTTGGCTTTAGCAATCAGCCCCAGCATTTT
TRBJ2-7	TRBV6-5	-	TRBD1	CASSYSARGTYEQYF	TGTGCCAGCAGTTACTCGGCCAGGGGGACCTACGAGCAGTACTTC
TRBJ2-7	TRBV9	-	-	CASSERAFHYEQYF	TGTGCCAGCAGCGAGAGGGCCTTCCACTACGAGCAGTACTTC
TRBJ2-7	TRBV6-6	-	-	CASSYGVAGYEQYF	TGTGCCAGCAGTTACGGGGTGGCGGGCTACGAGCAGTACTTC
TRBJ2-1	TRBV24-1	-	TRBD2	CATMNSGGNEQFF	TGTGCCACCATGAATAGCGGGGGCAATGAGCAGTTCTTC
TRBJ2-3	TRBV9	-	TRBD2	CASSAASSGALYTQYF	TGTGCCAGCAGCGCCGCCTCTAGCGGGGCTCTATATACGCAGTATTTT
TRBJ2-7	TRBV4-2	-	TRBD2	CASSQGTSGFYEQYF	TGTGCCAGCAGCCAAGGAACTAGCGGATTCTACGAGCAGTACTTC
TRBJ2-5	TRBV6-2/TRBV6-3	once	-	CASSYGQGQGETQYF	TGTGCCAGCAGTTACGGGCAGGGCCAGGGGGAGACCCAGTACTTC
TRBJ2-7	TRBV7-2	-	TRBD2	CASSLGASGIYEQYF	TGTGCCAGCAGCTTAGGGGCTAGCGGGATCTACGAGCAGTACTTC
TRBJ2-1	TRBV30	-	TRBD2	CAWSPGTSIHNEQFF	TGTGCCTGGAGCCCAGGGACTAGCATCCACAATGAGCAGTTCTTC
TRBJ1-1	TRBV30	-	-	CAWGYMITNTEAFF	TGTGCCTGGGGATACATGATTACGAACACTGAAGCTTTCTTT